This passage covers 27 T cell receptor beta chains from one sample sequenced in a study of blood T cell repertoires in COVID-19. The assay was immunoSEQ multiplex PCR, and TCRdb's table has in-frame clones only and misses some. The sample has roughly 190,000 clones, approximately 90% seen once; the top ten hold under 30%. What was sequenced was PBMCs or T cells enriched from blood (not recorded which). The source of these receptors is a woman aged 40 to 50 in a cohort exposed to, infected with or recovered from COVID-19 (not recorded which).

CDR3 loop: CASSLRGQRGYTF. CDR3 coding DNA: TGTGCCAGCAGCTTGCGGGGACAGCGCGGCTACACCTTC. The rearrangement uses TRBV5-6 and TRBJ1-2, with 7 bases identical to TRBD1. The trim removed 1 base at V and 8 bases at J, leaving 5 bases unmatched. The CDR3 has 13 amino acids. Germline CDR1 and CDR2: SGHDT and YYEEEE. Filled out from reference TRBV5-6 and TRBJ1-2, the complete variable domain reads DAGVTQSPTHLIKTRGQQVTLRCSPKSGHDTVSWYQQALGQGPQFIFQYYEEEERQRGNFPDRFSGHQFPNYSSELNVNALLLGDSALYLCASSLRGQRGYTFGSGTRLTVV.

The V gene is TRBV19, the J gene TRBJ2-1; 8 positions agree with TRBD2. After removal of 2 bases from V and 9 bases from J, the junction contained 3 bases not matched to a gene. Germline V CDR1 and CDR2: LNHDA, SQIVND (reference sequence). CDR3 length: 13 amino acids. The CDR3 loop is CASSITLAGEQFF. CDR3 DNA sequence: TGTGCCAGTAGTATAACCCTAGCGGGTGAGCAGTTCTTC.

The rearrangement links TRBV6-4 to TRBJ1-1, with TRBD1 matching 8 bases. The CDR3 is 15 amino acids. Losses at the gene ends were 5 bases for V and 0 bases for J; bases not matched to a gene: 5. Germline V gene lookup returns CDR1 MRHNA and CDR2 SNTAGT. The DNA of the CDR3 is TGTGCCAGCAGTCTACAGGGGGGGATGAACACTGAAGCTTTCTTT. Translation: CASSLQGGMNTEAFF.

J is TRBJ1-2 and V is TRBV19; no firm D call. The CDR3 has 13 amino acids. V shed 2 bases and J shed 5 bases, with 9 bases lying between them. CDR1 is LNHDA and CDR2 is SQIVND in the germline V gene (reference sequence). DNA of the CDR3: TGTGCCAGTAGTATAATCGGGTCTTATGGCTACACCTTC. It yields the protein CASSIIGSYGYTF.

The chain links TRBV13 to TRBJ2-1; 8 bases match TRBD1. Unmatched junction bases numbered 6, after V lost 1 base and J lost 10 bases. This CDR3 contains 14 residues. CDR1 and CDR2 (germline): PRHDT, FYEKMQ (reference sequence). The CDR3 DNA sequence: TGTGCCAGCAGCTTAGAGCAGGGGGCAAGGGAGCAGTTCTTC. This sequence encodes CASSLEQGAREQFF.

This chain connects TRBV2 to TRBJ1-1; TRBD1 matches 8 bases. Germline trimming cut 6 bases from V and 4 bases from J; bases unmatched to any gene: 10. Germline CDR1 reads SNHLY; CDR2 reads FYNNEI. The CDR3 is 15 residues long. Here the CDR3 reads CASRDGTGAGTEAFF. CDR3 sequence (DNA): TGTGCCAGCAGAGACGGGACAGGCGCGGGCACTGAAGCTTTCTTT. Combining the CDR3 with reference TRBV2 and TRBJ1-1 gives the whole variable domain EPEVTQTPSHQVTQMGQEVILRCVPISNHLYFYWYRQILGQKVEFLVSFYNNEISEKSEIFDDQFSVERPDGSNFTLKIRSTKLEDSAMYFCASRDGTGAGTEAFFGQGTRLTVV.

The CDR3 reads CASSAGTTYQETQYF. The DNA for the CDR3 is TGTGCCAGCAGCGCTGGTACGACATACCAAGAGACCCAGTACTTC. The gene calls are TRBV9 and TRBJ2-5; no clear D gene. This CDR3 spans 15 amino acids. Germline V CDR1 and CDR2: SGDLS, YYNGEE. V was clipped by 3 bases and J by 0 bases, with 12 bases between them.

V usage is TRBV7-8 and J usage is TRBJ2-7, with 8 nucleotides matching TRBD1. The germline CDR1 and CDR2 sequences are SGHVS and FQNEAQ. There are 14 residues in the CDR3. J was trimmed by 2 bases and V by 1 base; bases with no gene match: 1. The DNA of the CDR3 is TGTGCCAGCAGCTTAGTACAGGGGGCCTACGAGCAGTACTTC. Encoded protein: CASSLVQGAYEQYF.

The chain employs TRBV10-2 and TRBJ1-1; 12 bases agree with TRBD1. V lost 8 bases, J lost 5 bases, and 12 bases stayed unmatched. There are 16 residues in the CDR3. Germline assignment: CDR1 WSHSY and CDR2 SAAADI. DNA for the CDR3: TGCGCCAGCCGTTGGGGACAGGGGGCTGGAGAGACTGAAGCTTTCTTT. It encodes CASRWGQGAGETEAFF.

The chain recombines TRBV2 with TRBJ2-1, with a possible D match to TRBD1 (5 bases). V was clipped by 1 base and J by 3 bases, with 10 bases between them. Per germline, CDR1 SNHLY and CDR2 FYNNEI. This CDR3 has 15 amino acids. The CDR3 DNA sequence: TGTGCCAGCAGTGAAGGACAGTACAACTACAATGAGCAGTTCTTC. Its protein is CASSEGQYNYNEQFF.

The chain couples TRBV15 to TRBJ2-5, with 7 bases that match TRBD1. J lost 7 bases, V lost 5 bases, and 10 bases had no gene match. Looked up from germline, CDR1 is LNHNV and CDR2 is YYDKDF (reference sequence). The CDR3 has 14 amino acids. The CDR3 DNA reads TGTGCCACCAGCCCCAGTACAGGGGATGGGACCCAGTACTTC. Residues: CATSPSTGDGTQYF.

The chain couples TRBV7-9 to TRBJ2-7, with 13 bases that match TRBD2. Germline values: CDR1 SEHNR, CDR2 FQNEAQ (reference sequence). Trimming removed 5 bases from V and 2 bases from J; junction bases left unmatched: 6. CDR3 size: 16 residues. The CDR3 sequence is CASSPPGLAGPYEQYF. The CDR3 nucleotides read TGTGCCAGCAGCCCACCGGGACTAGCGGGGCCCTACGAGCAGTACTTC.

The rearrangement joins TRBV27 to TRBJ2-2; the D gene is possibly TRBD1 (6 bases). The V end was cut by 2 bases, the J end by 6 bases, with 13 bases between. The CDR3 loop spans 15 amino acids. Germline lookup yields CDR1 MNHEY and CDR2 SMNVEV (reference sequence). CDR3 loop: CASSLQQQGPGELFF. DNA for the CDR3: TGTGCCAGCAGTTTACAACAACAGGGCCCCGGGGAGCTGTTTTTT.

J is TRBJ2-3 and V is TRBV7-2; D perhaps matches TRBD2 (6 bases). This CDR3 has 17 residues. CDR1 and CDR2 from the germline V gene are SGHTA and FQGNSA. Trimming took 4 bases from V and 0 from J, leaving 17 bases between them. The CDR3 loop is CASSSRRAGPSTDTQYF. The CDR3 coding sequence is TGTGCCAGCAGCTCCCGGCGAGCGGGCCCTAGCACAGATACGCAGTATTTT.

The CDR3 loop is CASTPLGVNTEAFF. DNA of the CDR3: TGTGCCAGCACCCCTTTAGGAGTGAACACTGAAGCTTTCTTT. The V and J genes are TRBV11-3 and TRBJ1-1, with unresolved D. The CDR3 totals 14 residues. V was cut by 7 bases and J by 0 bases, with 12 bases left in between. Looked up from germline, CDR1 is SGHNT and CDR2 is YENEEA. Full variable domain (remainder filled in from reference TRBV11-3 and TRBJ1-1): EAGVVQSPRYKIIEKKQPVAFWCNPISGHNTLYWYLQNLGQGPELLIRYENEEAVDDSQLPKDRFSAERLKGVDSTLKIQPAELGDSAVYLCASTPLGVNTEAFFGQGTRLTVV.

The rearrangement uses TRBV21-1 and TRBJ1-2; the table assigns TRBD1, which was not confirmed against the DNA. TRBV21-1 is reported as a pseudogene. This CDR3 has 15 amino acids. The CDR3 DNA sequence: TGTGCCAGCAGCAAAATATACGGGACATTCTATGGCTACACCTTC. Its protein is CASSKIYGTFYGYTF.

The chain employs TRBV25-1 and TRBJ1-1; TRBD1 aligns across 7 bases. The CDR3 runs to 11 residues. The germline gives CDR1 MGHDK, CDR2 SYGVNS. Trimming removed 8 bases from V and 5 bases from J; junction bases left unmatched: 2. The CDR3 here is CASHRGTEAFF. The CDR3 coding sequence is TGTGCCAGCCACAGGGGTACTGAAGCTTTCTTT.

This clone was detected only a few times. The rearrangement joins TRBV5-8 to TRBJ1-5; D may be TRBD1 (6 bases). The CDR3 covers 16 residues. Per germline, CDR1 SGHTS and CDR2 YDEGEE. The V and J ends lost 4 bases and 0 bases respectively, with 14 bases between them. Here the CDR3 DNA reads TGTGCCAGCAGCGCCTACACAGGGTATAGCAATCAGCCCCAGCATTTT. Amino acid sequence: CASSAYTGYSNQPQHF.

This clone was found once. This sequence joins TRBV7-7 and TRBJ1-1; no firm D call. CDR1 and CDR2 (germline): SSHAT, FNYEAQ (reference sequence). V was cut by 1 base and J by 6 bases, with 9 bases left in between. CDR3 length: 13 residues. The CDR3 reads CASSLDSSAEAFF. The CDR3 region has the DNA TGTGCCAGCAGCTTAGATAGTTCGGCTGAAGCTTTCTTT.

The chain couples TRBV4-2 to TRBJ2-2, with D possibly matching TRBD2 (5 bases). This CDR3 is built from 15 residues. CDR1 is LGHNA and CDR2 is YNFKEQ in the germline V gene. The germline V and J ends were trimmed by 3 bases and 0 bases, with 8 bases remaining between them. The CDR3 nucleotides are TGTGCCAGCAGCCACGCGGGCCCGAACACCGGGGAGCTGTTTTTT. Protein product: CASSHAGPNTGELFF.

The chain carries TRBV29-1 and TRBJ2-3; 9 bases map to TRBD2. CDR3 length: 15 amino acids. Losses at the gene ends were 3 bases for V and 4 bases for J; bases not matched to a gene: 8. Germline V lookup: CDR1 SQVTM, CDR2 ANQGSEA. CDR3 residues: CSVEAVAGVADTQYF. The CDR3 region has the DNA TGCAGCGTTGAGGCGGTAGCGGGAGTCGCAGATACGCAGTATTTT.

This rearrangement joins TRBV21-1 to TRBJ2-1; the table's TRBD1 call for D was not verified on the DNA. TRBV21-1 is listed as a pseudogene. The CDR3 totals 16 residues. The CDR3 DNA reads as TGTGCCAGCAGCGTTTCCGGGACAGACAACTACAATGAGCAGTTCTTC. Translating it yields CASSVSGTDNYNEQFF.

CDR3 coding DNA: TGTGCCAGCAGTGAAGTACGCTGGATCCCCCAGGGGGCTGGCTACACCTTC. Translated, it gives CASSEVRWIPQGAGYTF. V usage is TRBV2 and J usage is TRBJ1-2, with 8 bases that match TRBD1. CDR1 SNHLY and CDR2 FYNNEI come from the germline V gene. V dropped 1 base and J dropped 7; count of bases not matched to a gene: 14. This CDR3 spans 17 amino acids.

This clone was recorded once. The chain employs TRBV5-1 and TRBJ1-2; maybe TRBD1 (5 bases). Germline V gene data show CDR1 as SGHRS and CDR2 as YFSETQ. V was shortened by 0 bases and J by 3 bases, with 12 bases between the two germline ends. The CDR3 is 15 amino acids. The CDR3 loop is CASSLGWRGDYGYTF. In DNA, the CDR3 is TGCGCCAGCAGCTTGGGGTGGAGGGGAGACTATGGCTACACCTTC.

The chain couples TRBV4-1 to TRBJ2-3; 9 nucleotides agree with TRBD2. The V gene end was trimmed by 2 bases and the J gene end by 5 bases; junction bases not matched to a gene: 5. The CDR3 consists of 15 residues. Germline CDR1 and CDR2: MGHRA and YSYEKL. The CDR3 protein is CASSQIAGVGDTQYF. The CDR3 nucleotides read TGCGCCAGCAGCCAAATAGCGGGGGTGGGAGATACGCAGTATTTT.

This chain uses TRBV29-1 with TRBJ2-1, with 10 positions matching TRBD2. The ends lost 7 bases at V and 0 bases at J; junction bases unmatched: 15. CDR1 is SQVTM and CDR2 is ANQGSEA in the germline V gene. This CDR3 has 18 amino acids. The CDR3, as DNA: TGCAGCGCCCCCACCCAATATAGCGGGGGGAGCTCCTACAATGAGCAGTTCTTC. It is translated as CSAPTQYSGGSSYNEQFF.

This CDR3 is CASSQDRRQAHYGYTF. CDR3 nucleotide sequence: TGTGCCAGCAGCCAAGATCGACGACAGGCGCACTATGGCTACACCTTC. This chain links TRBV3-1 (or the pseudogene TRBV3-2) with TRBJ1-2, with D perhaps TRBD1 (6 bases). The CDR3 contains 16 residues. CDR1 is LGHDT and CDR2 is YNNKEL in the germline V gene (reference sequence). Trimming took off 0 bases at V and 3 bases at J, with 14 bases between the two ends.